The 19 T cell receptor beta chains listed next were all sequenced from one sample in a study of T cells in Graves' hyperthyroidism and ophthalmopathy. Amplified TCR beta CDR3 regions came from RNA transcripts. An initial round of RT-PCR targeting the TCR CDR3 relied on the HTBI primer set. TCRdb fed the multiplex PCR reads into MiXCR, producing one record per CDR3 protein. The data show roughly 45,000 distinct CDR3 sequences, around half seen once. Sequenced input: peripheral blood or thyroid tissue (not recorded which). The receptors here all came from a woman aged 45-59 years with Graves' hyperthyroidism.

V usage is TRBV2 and J usage is TRBJ2-7; TRBD1 matches at 8 bases. The CDR3 runs to 13 residues. V was clipped by 8 bases and J by 3 bases; unmatched bases: 6. Germline V gene lookup returns CDR1 SNHLY and CDR2 FYNNEI. The CDR3 loop reads CASGGQGGYEQYF. Written as DNA, the CDR3 is TGTGCCAGCGGAGGACAGGGCGGCTACGAGCAGTACTTC.

This clonotype was observed once. A much larger clone differs from this one at a single base, so this may be a read error. The chain recombines TRBV10-3 with TRBJ1-4; D unresolved. Between the trimmed V and J ends, which lost 6 bases and 5 bases, there was a span of 16 bases. The V gene's germline CDR1 is ENHRY and CDR2 SYGVKD. The CDR3 is 15 amino acids. The CDR3 DNA is TGTGCCATCAGGGATAACATAGGAAAAAATGAAAAACTGTTTTTT. This gives the protein CAIRDNIGKNEKLFF.

The chain has TRBV5-1 and TRBJ1-1, with 7 nucleotides matching TRBD1. This CDR3 has 14 residues. V lost 2 bases and J lost 8; bases outside the gene matches: 9. In germline, CDR1 is SGHRS, CDR2 YFSETQ. CDR3 DNA sequence: TGCGCCAGCAGCTTCCAGGGGGAGGGGACGGAAGCTTTCTTT. Amino acids: CASSFQGEGTEAFF. The whole variable domain, filled in from reference TRBV5-1 and TRBJ1-1, reads KAGVTQTPRYLIKTRGQQVTLSCSPISGHRSVSWYQQTPGQGLQFLFEYFSETQRNKGNFPGRFSGRQFSNSRSEMNVSTLELGDSALYLCASSFQGEGTEAFFGQGTRLTVV.

V is TRBV5-4 and J is TRBJ2-5; 11 positions match TRBD1. Germline assignment: CDR1 SGHNT and CDR2 YYREEE (reference sequence). This CDR3 comprises 16 residues. The V and J ends lost 2 bases and 5 bases, in that order; junction bases with no gene match: 8. This CDR3 is CASSFPRDRGIETQYF. The DNA of the CDR3 is TGTGCCAGCAGCTTTCCTCGGGACAGGGGGATTGAGACCCAGTACTTC.

This clonotype came up a few times. The gene calls are TRBV6-6 and TRBJ2-3; TRBD2 agrees at 8 bases. Germline loops: CDR1 MNHNY, CDR2 SVGAGI (reference sequence). The CDR3 spans 15 residues. V lost 6 bases to trimming and J lost 3 bases; unmatched junction nucleotides: 8. The CDR3 bases are TGTGCCAGCAGCCTTTCTAGCGGGCAAACAGATACGCAGTATTTT. Its translation is CASSLSSGQTDTQYF.

As regards this clonotype: A read error is likely, as this CDR3 ends without the conserved phenylalanine or tryptophan. The CDR3 reads CAISEGQGAGQPQHS. The CDR3 DNA follows: TGTGCCATCAGTGAGGGACAGGGGGCGGGTCAGCCCCAGCATTCT. The V and J genes are TRBV10-3 and TRBJ1-5; 11 bases match TRBD1. The length of the CDR3 is 15 residues. CDR1 and CDR2 from the germline V gene are ENHRY and SYGVKD. V shed 2 bases, J shed 6 bases, and the junction held 3 bases outside the gene matches.

In its sample, this clonotype was seen many times. The conserved final phenylalanine or tryptophan is absent from the CDR3, which likely points to a read error. The J gene is TRBJ1-1, the V gene TRBV10-1; D remains ambiguous. This CDR3 is built from 13 residues. The V gene's germline CDR1 is WNHNN and CDR2 SYGVQD (reference sequence). V was clipped by 0 bases and J by 4 bases, with 6 bases between them. As DNA, the CDR3 is TGCGCCAGCAGTGAGTCCAGAGGCACTGAAGCTTTCCTT. Translating it yields CASSESRGTEAFL.

This clonotype was recorded many times. The V and J genes are TRBV20-1 and TRBJ1-2, with D unclear. With 0 bases removed from V and 4 bases from J, the gap between germline ends came to 12 bases. Looked up from germline, CDR1 is DFQATT and CDR2 is SNEGSKA (reference sequence). The CDR3 totals 14 residues. DNA for the CDR3: TGCAGTGCTAGAGACAGAACTTTAGCCTATGGCTACACCTTC. The encoded protein is CSARDRTLAYGYTF.

Comment on this clonotype: This may stem from a read error, because a much larger clone lies one nucleotide away. V and J are TRBV28 and TRBJ2-7; the D is unclear. Germline assignment: CDR1 MDHEN and CDR2 SYDVKM. The CDR3 consists of 13 residues. Trimming cost V 2 bases and J 12 bases, with 17 bases left between them. The CDR3 protein is CASSLSAGSTPYF. Written as DNA, the CDR3 is TGTGCCAGCAGTTTAAGTGCTGGGTCTACCCCGTACTTC.

The chain links TRBV5-4 to TRBJ2-5; D call uncertain. The CDR3 consists of 13 residues. Germline V gene sequence: CDR1 SGHNT, CDR2 YYREEE (reference sequence). V lost 1 base and J 4 bases, leaving 8 bases between the germline ends. CDR3 DNA sequence: TGTGCCAGCAGCTTGCAGGCCCCAGAGACCCAGTACTTC. Its translation is CASSLQAPETQYF.

This clonotype was observed many times. The rearrangement uses TRBV10-3 and TRBJ2-1, with TRBD2 matching 7 bases. The CDR3 runs to 12 residues. Per germline, CDR1 ENHRY and CDR2 SYGVKD. The V segment lost 6 bases and the J segment 7 bases; nucleotides outside the gene matches: 3. The CDR3, as DNA: TGTGCCATCAGAGGACTAGAGAATGAGCAGTTCTTC. Translated: CAIRGLENEQFF.

In this sample, this clonotype turned up many times. The CDR3 DNA is TGCGCCAGCAGCTTGGCCTGGGCTAGCGGCTCCTACGAGCAGTACTTC. Translating gives CASSLAWASGSYEQYF. The rearrangement joins TRBV5-1 to TRBJ2-7; 7 nucleotides agree with TRBD2. J lost 0 bases, V lost 0 bases, and 6 bases had no gene match. Germline V gene lookup returns CDR1 SGHRS and CDR2 YFSETQ. This CDR3 has 16 residues.

The table lists this clonotype with many counts. The V and J genes are TRBV15 and TRBJ2-7, with 11 bases matching TRBD2. V lost 4 bases, J lost 7 bases, and 6 bases stayed unmatched. The germline CDR1 and CDR2 sequences are LNHNV and YYDKDF (reference sequence). The CDR3 has 14 residues. The CDR3 DNA reads TGTGCCACCAGCACGGGACTAGCGGACGGGGAGCAGTACTTC. Amino acids: CATSTGLADGEQYF. The whole variable domain, filled in from reference TRBV15 and TRBJ2-7, reads DAMVIQNPRYQVTQFGKPVTLSCSQTLNHNVMYWYQQKSSQAPKLLFHYYDKDFNNEADTPDNFQSRRPNTSFCFLDIRSPGLGDTAMYLCATSTGLADGEQYFGPGTRLTVT.

V is TRBV4-1 and J is TRBJ2-3; 12 nucleotides match TRBD2. This CDR3 region has 14 residues. Germline values: CDR1 MGHRA, CDR2 YSYEKL. The junction had 2 bases not matched to a gene; V was cut back by 8 bases and J by 2 bases. CDR3 DNA: TGCGCCAGCGGACTAGCGGGGTCCACAGATACGCAGTATTTT. Translating gives CASGLAGSTDTQYF.

This clonotype was picked up many times. The chain joins TRBV7-9 to TRBJ1-2, with 8 bases lining up with TRBD1. Germline-derived CDR1 and CDR2 are SEHNR and FQNEAQ (reference sequence). V trimming: 5 bases; J trimming: 13 bases; junction bases outside the gene matches: 12. This CDR3 region has 13 residues. The CDR3 DNA sequence: TGTGCCAGCAGCCTCCGGACAGGGATGTTCCTCACCTTC. It yields the protein CASSLRTGMFLTF.

This clonotype has ten or more counts. V is TRBV12-3 or TRBV12-4 and J is TRBJ2-7; the D is unclear. CDR3 length: 15 amino acids. Trimming took off 1 base at V and 0 bases at J, with 10 bases between the two ends. The CDR3 spells CASSLELLSSYEQYF. The CDR3 DNA reads TGTGCCAGCAGTTTAGAGCTCCTGAGCTCCTACGAGCAGTACTTC.

The chain employs TRBV4-1 and TRBJ1-1; TRBD1 matches 7 bases. The CDR3 extends over 14 amino acids. Germline V CDR1 and CDR2: MGHRA, YSYEKL. The junction had 6 bases not matched to a gene; V was cut back by 5 bases and J by 3 bases. The CDR3 DNA reads as TGCGCCAGCAGCAACGGACAGGACTACACTGAAGCTTTCTTT. As protein: CASSNGQDYTEAFF.

This clonotype was seen at least ten times. The chain uses TRBV7-2 and TRBJ1-3, with a possible D match to TRBD1 (6 bases). Trimming pared 5 bases from V and 0 bases from J, leaving 14 bases between. The CDR3 consists of 16 residues. Germline CDR1 is SGHTA and CDR2 is FQGNSA. DNA for the CDR3: TGTGCCAGCAGCCCTAGACAGGCTTCCTCTGGAAACACCATATATTTT. Translation gives CASSPRQASSGNTIYF.

On this clonotype itself: One end of the junction is discordant with germline, which a read error may explain. V and J are TRBV9 and TRBJ1-1; D is ambiguous. Per germline, CDR1 SGDLS and CDR2 YYNGEE. This CDR3 has 14 amino acids. The CDR3 sequence is CASGPVLGNTEAFF. As DNA, the CDR3 is TGCGCCAGCGGCCCGGTCCTAGGGAACACTGAAGCTTTCTTT.